The 22 T cell receptor beta chains listed next were all sequenced from one sample in a study of blood T cell repertoires in COVID-19. The table came from immunoSEQ multiplex PCR; TCRdb's copy has only in-frame clones and leaves some out. Of hundreds of thousands of clones detected, around 90% appear once; the ten largest clones hold around 16%. The sequenced sample was PBMCs or T cells enriched from blood (not recorded which). The origin of the receptors is a man aged 30 to 39 who had been exposed to COVID-19.

This clone was counted between two and nine times. This sequence joins TRBV6-5 and TRBJ1-2; TRBD1 matches at 7 bases. The CDR3 covers 14 residues. Germline CDR1 and CDR2: MNHEY and SVGAGI. V trimming: 5 bases; J trimming: 6 bases; junction bases outside the gene matches: 9. CDR3 in DNA: TGTGCCAGCAGTCCCCAGACAGGGATGAATGGCTACACCTTC. Translation gives CASSPQTGMNGYTF.

The genes are TRBV5-6 and TRBJ1-2, with D uncertain. With 4 bases removed from V and 6 bases from J, the gap between germline ends came to 7 bases. The CDR3 length is 11 residues. Looked up from germline, CDR1 is SGHDT and CDR2 is YYEEEE. The CDR3 DNA is TGTGCCAGCAGCCAAGAGGATGGCTACACCTTC. Amino acid sequence: CASSQEDGYTF.

This chain uses TRBV20-1 with TRBJ1-6, with 7 bases that match TRBD1. CDR1 DFQATT and CDR2 SNEGSKA come from the germline V gene (reference sequence). J gave up 7 bases and V 3 bases, and 15 bases lay outside the gene matches. CDR3 length: 17 amino acids. In DNA form, the CDR3 reads TGCAGTGCTAGTGATGACAGGGAACCCTCCTTGAATTCACCCCTCCACTTT. Amino acid sequence: CSASDDREPSLNSPLHF.

The rearrangement joins TRBV30 to TRBJ1-5; D is undetermined. This CDR3 comprises 13 residues. Germline CDR1 is GTSNPN and CDR2 is SVGIG (reference sequence). The V end lost 3 bases, the J end lost 2 bases, and 8 bases lay between the germline ends. This chain's CDR3 is CAWRAYGNQPQHF. The CDR3 DNA reads as TGTGCCTGGAGAGCGTACGGCAATCAGCCCCAGCATTTT.

This clone was found a few times. The rearrangement joins TRBV27 to TRBJ1-2; D ambiguous. Trimming cost V 3 bases and J 4 bases, with 9 bases left between them. The CDR3 totals 13 residues. Germline values: CDR1 MNHEY, CDR2 SMNVEV (reference sequence). The CDR3 bases are TGTGCCAGCAGTTTTGCAGGAAGCTATGGCTACACCTTC. It translates to CASSFAGSYGYTF.

J is TRBJ2-3 and V is TRBV5-6; D not resolved. The CDR3 extends over 16 amino acids. The V end lost 5 bases, the J end lost 1 base, and 17 bases lay between the germline ends. Germline values: CDR1 SGHDT, CDR2 YYEEEE. The CDR3 region is CASRSVLALGTDTQYF. CDR3 nucleotide sequence: TGTGCCAGCAGATCTGTTCTGGCCCTGGGCACAGATACGCAGTATTTT.

This clone was seen a single time. The gene calls are TRBV7-2 and TRBJ2-2; 9 bases match TRBD2. J was trimmed by 5 bases and V by 11 bases; bases with no gene match: 12. The CDR3 runs to 15 residues. In germline, CDR1 is SGHTA, CDR2 FQGNSA. The CDR3, as DNA: TGTGCCGAACAGCCGTGGCGGGGGGGAACCGGGGAGCTGTTTTTT. Encoded protein: CAEQPWRGGTGELFF.

This chain joins TRBV7-2 and TRBJ2-7, with 7 bases that match TRBD2. V lost 5 bases to trimming and J lost 2 bases; unmatched junction nucleotides: 6. The CDR3 extends over 14 amino acids. Germline loops: CDR1 SGHTA, CDR2 FQGNSA. CDR3 in DNA: TGTGCCAGCAGCAACTGGGGGGGGGCCTACGAGCAGTACTTC. Encoded protein: CASSNWGGAYEQYF.

This chain connects TRBV29-1 to TRBJ1-1; no definite D call. CDR3 length: 14 residues. Germline CDR1 SQVTM, CDR2 ANQGSEA. V gave up 2 bases and J gave up 1 base, with 11 bases separating them. The CDR3 region has the DNA TGCAGCGTTGAAATGCGGCACGCGAACACTGAAGCTTTCTTT. Its protein product is CSVEMRHANTEAFF.

CDR3 region: CASSQRGEGYNEQFF. Here the CDR3 DNA reads TGCGCCAGCAGCCAACGGGGGGAGGGCTACAATGAGCAGTTCTTC. J is TRBJ2-1 and V is TRBV4-3; 7 bases fit TRBD2. With 2 bases clipped from V and 3 bases from J, the junction kept 4 bases outside the gene matches. The length of the CDR3 is 15 residues. CDR1 and CDR2 (germline): LGHNA, YSLEER.

V and J are TRBV19 and TRBJ1-1; 8 nucleotides line up with TRBD1. Per germline, CDR1 LNHDA and CDR2 SQIVND (reference sequence). With V trimmed by 7 bases and J by 5 bases, 9 bases remained unmatched. The CDR3 covers 14 residues. The CDR3 here is CASTVQGAKTEAFF. CDR3 nucleotide sequence: TGTGCCAGTACGGTCCAGGGGGCAAAAACTGAAGCTTTCTTT.

V gene TRBV6-5 combines with J gene TRBJ1-5, with 9 bases matching TRBD1. CDR1 and CDR2 from the germline V gene are MNHEY and SVGAGI. Trimming removed 7 bases from V and 5 bases from J; junction bases left unmatched: 3. The CDR3 sequence is 13 residues long. The CDR3 is CASNRQGDQPQHF. CDR3 nucleotides: TGTGCCAGCAATCGACAGGGGGATCAGCCCCAGCATTTT.

This clone was seen only once. V is TRBV15 and J is TRBJ2-3, with TRBD1 identical over 8 bases. This CDR3 is 15 amino acids long. V shed 1 base and J 2 bases; nucleotides not matched to a gene: 2. Germline lookup yields CDR1 LNHNV and CDR2 YYDKDF (reference sequence). CDR3 in DNA: TGTGCCACCAGCAGAGGGACAGGGCACACAGATACGCAGTATTTT. Protein product: CATSRGTGHTDTQYF.

This chain links TRBV14 with TRBJ2-3; 8 bases align to TRBD1. With V trimmed by 0 bases and J by 1 base, 6 bases remained unmatched. The CDR3 runs 17 residues. From germline, CDR1 is SGHDN and CDR2 FVKESK. CDR3 amino acids: CASSQECGQGCTDTQYF. The CDR3 DNA sequence: TGTGCCAGCAGCCAAGAATGCGGACAGGGCTGCACAGATACGCAGTATTTT.

J is TRBJ1-5 and V is TRBV19; 11 nucleotides line up with TRBD1. This CDR3 contains 14 residues. In germline, CDR1 is LNHDA, CDR2 SQIVND (reference sequence). Losses at the gene ends were 5 bases for V and 6 bases for J; bases not matched to a gene: 3. The CDR3 spells CASSLGQGVQPQHF. The CDR3 DNA reads TGTGCCAGTAGTTTGGGACAGGGGGTTCAGCCCCAGCATTTT.

CDR3 sequence reads: CASSQGRLDTGNIQYF. In DNA, the CDR3 is TGTGCCAGCAGCCAGGGTAGACTAGATACGGGAAACATTCAGTACTTC. This chain joins TRBV7-9 and TRBJ2-4, with TRBD2 as a possible D gene (6 bases). Trimming shortened V by 5 bases and J by 6 bases, and 20 bases separated the two germline ends. CDR1 and CDR2 from the germline V gene are SEHNR and FQNEAQ (reference sequence). The CDR3 contains 16 residues.

The chain employs TRBV7-2 and TRBJ2-2; D is uncertain. The CDR3 is 13 amino acids. The germline gives CDR1 SGHTA, CDR2 FQGNSA. V was trimmed by 5 bases and J by 7 bases, leaving 11 bases between them. The CDR3: CASSTRLFGELFF. CDR3 bases: TGTGCCAGCAGCACGAGACTTTTCGGGGAGCTGTTTTTT.

The V call is TRBV15, the J call TRBJ2-3; 8 positions match TRBD2. Unmatched junction bases numbered 10, after V lost 5 bases and J lost 3 bases. CDR3 length: 16 amino acids. The germline gives CDR1 LNHNV, CDR2 YYDKDF (reference sequence). The DNA of the CDR3 is TGTGCCACCAGCCACCCCAGCGGGGGCGGGACAGATACGCAGTATTTT. This gives the protein CATSHPSGGGTDTQYF.

This clone appeared once. The V call is TRBV5-4, the J call TRBJ1-3; D possibly corresponds to TRBD1 (5 bases). V dropped 0 bases and J dropped 4 bases, with 14 bases sitting between them. The CDR3 is 16 amino acids. Germline-derived CDR1 and CDR2 are SGHNT and YYREEE (reference sequence). CDR3 amino acids: CASSLGPDKLGNTIYF. CDR3 sequence (DNA): TGTGCCAGCAGCTTGGGGCCGGACAAACTCGGAAACACCATATATTTT.

The chain recombines TRBV16 with TRBJ2-7, with D perhaps TRBD1 (6 bases). Trimming stripped 0 bases from V and 4 bases from J, with 16 bases between. The CDR3 spans 16 residues. Germline assignment: CDR1 KGHSY and CDR2 FQNENV. The CDR3 reads CASSQSGIGTSYEQYF. In DNA, the CDR3 is TGTGCCAGCAGCCAATCAGGGATAGGGACATCGTACGAGCAGTACTTC.

Concerning this clone: The junction shows a germline mismatch at one end, possibly a read error. The V gene is TRBV5-8, the J gene TRBJ2-7, with 7 bases aligning to TRBD1. From germline, CDR1 is SGHTS and CDR2 YDEGEE. There are 13 residues in the CDR3. Written as DNA, the CDR3 is TGTGCCAGCAGCTATAACAGGGGTTACGAACAGTACTTC. As protein: CASSYNRGYEQYF.

The chain recombines TRBV19 with TRBJ2-7; D not resolved. The CDR3 has 14 amino acids. V lost 5 bases and J 5 bases, leaving 16 bases between the germline ends. Germline-derived CDR1 and CDR2 are LNHDA and SQIVND (reference sequence). In DNA form, the CDR3 reads TGTGCCAGTAGTCCTGTTCATGAGGAACACGAGCAGTACTTC. Translated, it gives CASSPVHEEHEQYF.